This T cell receptor beta chain is from a study of blood T cell repertoires in COVID-19. Across the study: Donors in the United States, Italy and Spain gave samples during acute or convalescent COVID-19. PBMCs, B-cell-depleted T cells, or T cells provided the cDNA or gDNA that made up the material.

Participant reports of clinical history set cohort assignment. Some clones are missing from TCRdb's copy, which holds only in-frame ones; the method was immunoSEQ multiplex PCR. The sample lists under 200,000 clones; approximately 80% were seen once. V lost 1 base to trimming and J lost 6 bases, with 19 bases between them. CDR1 is SGHTA, CDR2 FQGNSA, per germline. This CDR3 region has 18 residues. This sequence originates from a man in his forties or fifties who had recovered from COVID-19. Source material: PBMCs or T cells enriched from blood (not recorded which). The rearrangement uses TRBV7-2 and TRBJ1-6, with TRBD1 as a possible D gene (5 bases). The CDR3 region is CASSLGFGHGRTNSPLHF. The DNA for the CDR3 is TGTGCCAGCAGCTTAGGATTTGGACACGGGCGGACTAATTCACCCCTCCACTTT.